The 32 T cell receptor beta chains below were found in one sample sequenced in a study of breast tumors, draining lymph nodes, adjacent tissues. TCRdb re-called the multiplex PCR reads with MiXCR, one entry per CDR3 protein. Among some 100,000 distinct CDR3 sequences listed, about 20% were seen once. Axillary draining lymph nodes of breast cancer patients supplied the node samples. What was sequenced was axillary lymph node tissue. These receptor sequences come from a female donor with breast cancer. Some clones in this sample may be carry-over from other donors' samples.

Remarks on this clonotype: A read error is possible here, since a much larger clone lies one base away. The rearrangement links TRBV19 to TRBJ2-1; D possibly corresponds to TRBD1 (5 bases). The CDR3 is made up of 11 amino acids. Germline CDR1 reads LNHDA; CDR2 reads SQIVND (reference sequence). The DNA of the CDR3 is TGTGCCAGTAGTAGGGGCAATGAGCAGCTCTTC. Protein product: CASSRGNEQLF.

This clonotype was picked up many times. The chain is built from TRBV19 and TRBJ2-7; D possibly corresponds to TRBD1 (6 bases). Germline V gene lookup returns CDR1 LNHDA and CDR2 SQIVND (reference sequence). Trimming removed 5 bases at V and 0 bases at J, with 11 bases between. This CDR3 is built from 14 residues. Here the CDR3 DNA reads TGTGCCAGTAGTCCCCGGGACACCTCCTACGAGCAGTACTTC. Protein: CASSPRDTSYEQYF. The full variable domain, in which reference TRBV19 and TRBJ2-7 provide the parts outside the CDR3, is DGGITQSPKYLFRKEGQNVTLSCEQNLNHDAMYWYRQDPGQGLRLIYYSQIVNDFQKGDIAEGYSVSREKKESFPLTVTSAQKNPTAFYLCASSPRDTSYEQYFGPGTRLTVT.

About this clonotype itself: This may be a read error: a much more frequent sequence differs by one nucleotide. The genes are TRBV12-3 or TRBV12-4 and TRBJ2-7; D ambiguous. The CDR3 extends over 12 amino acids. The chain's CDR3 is CASRFAGNGQYF. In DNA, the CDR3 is TGTGCCAGCCGTTTTGCCGGCAATGGGCAGTACTTC.

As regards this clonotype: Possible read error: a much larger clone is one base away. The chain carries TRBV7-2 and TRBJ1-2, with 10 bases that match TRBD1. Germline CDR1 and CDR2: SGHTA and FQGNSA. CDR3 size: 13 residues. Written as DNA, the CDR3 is TGTGCCAGCGGCTTCGGGACAGGGGTTGGCTACACCTTC. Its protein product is CASGFGTGVGYTF.

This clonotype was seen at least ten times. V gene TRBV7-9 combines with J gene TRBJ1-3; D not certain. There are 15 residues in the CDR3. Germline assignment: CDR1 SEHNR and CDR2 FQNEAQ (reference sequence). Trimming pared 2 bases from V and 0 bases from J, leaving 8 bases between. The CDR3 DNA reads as TGTGCCAGCAGCTTAACGGGGAGCTCTGGAAACACCATATATTTT. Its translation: CASSLTGSSGNTIYF. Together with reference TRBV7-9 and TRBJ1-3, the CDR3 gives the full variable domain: DTGVSQNPRHKITKRGQNVTFRCDPISEHNRLYWYRQTLGQGPEFLTYFQNEAQLEKSRLLSDRFSAERPKGSFSTLEIQRTEQGDSAMYLCASSLTGSSGNTIYFGEGSWLTVV.

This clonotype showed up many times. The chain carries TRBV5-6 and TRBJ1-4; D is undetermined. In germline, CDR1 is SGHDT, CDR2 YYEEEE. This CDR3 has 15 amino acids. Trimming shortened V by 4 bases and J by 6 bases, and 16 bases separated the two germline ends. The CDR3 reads CASSTPGVADEKLFF. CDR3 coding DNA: TGTGCCAGCAGCACCCCGGGAGTAGCGGATGAAAAACTGTTTTTT.

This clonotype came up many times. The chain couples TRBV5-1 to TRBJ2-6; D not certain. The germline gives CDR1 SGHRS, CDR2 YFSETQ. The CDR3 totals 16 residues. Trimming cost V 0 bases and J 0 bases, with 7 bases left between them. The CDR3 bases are TGCGCCAGCAGCTTGGATTCAGGCTCTGGGGCCAACGTCCTGACTTTC. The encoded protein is CASSLDSGSGANVLTF.

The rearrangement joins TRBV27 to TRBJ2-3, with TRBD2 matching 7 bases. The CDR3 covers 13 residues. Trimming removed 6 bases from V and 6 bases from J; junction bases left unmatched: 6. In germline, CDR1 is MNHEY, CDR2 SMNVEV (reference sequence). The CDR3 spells CASSYTSDDTQYF. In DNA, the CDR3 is TGTGCCAGCAGCTATACTAGCGACGATACGCAGTATTTT.

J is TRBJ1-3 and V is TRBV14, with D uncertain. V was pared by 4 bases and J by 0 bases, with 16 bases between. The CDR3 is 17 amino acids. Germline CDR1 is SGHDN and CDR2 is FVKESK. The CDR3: CASSPSISRFSGNTIYF. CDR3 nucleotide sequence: TGTGCCAGCAGCCCCAGTATAAGCAGATTCTCTGGAAACACCATATATTTT.

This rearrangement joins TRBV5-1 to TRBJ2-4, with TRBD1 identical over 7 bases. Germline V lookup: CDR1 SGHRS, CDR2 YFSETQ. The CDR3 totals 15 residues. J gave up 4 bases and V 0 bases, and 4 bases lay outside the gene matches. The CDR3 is CASSLGGQIKNIQYF. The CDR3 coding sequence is TGCGCCAGCAGCTTGGGGGGACAGATTAAAAACATTCAGTACTTC.

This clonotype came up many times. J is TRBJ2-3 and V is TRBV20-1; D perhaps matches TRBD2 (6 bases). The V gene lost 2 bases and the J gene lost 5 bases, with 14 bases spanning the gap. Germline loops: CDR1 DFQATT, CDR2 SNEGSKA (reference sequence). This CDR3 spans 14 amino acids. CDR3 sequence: CSARTREIRDTQYF. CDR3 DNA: TGCAGTGCTAGAACTCGGGAGATACGAGATACGCAGTATTTT.

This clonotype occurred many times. The CDR3 DNA reads TGCGCCAGCAGCGTCGGGACTAGCATCTACGAGCAGTACTTC. The encoded protein is CASSVGTSIYEQYF. The chain has TRBV5-1 and TRBJ2-7; 9 positions agree with TRBD2. Unmatched junction bases numbered 5, after V lost 4 bases and J lost 3 bases. This CDR3 has 14 amino acids. The germline CDR1 and CDR2 sequences are SGHRS and YFSETQ.

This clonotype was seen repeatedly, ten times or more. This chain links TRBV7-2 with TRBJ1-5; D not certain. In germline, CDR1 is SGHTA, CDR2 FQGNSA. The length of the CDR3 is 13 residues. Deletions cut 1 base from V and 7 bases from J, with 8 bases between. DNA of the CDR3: TGTGCCAGCAGCTTAGAGTCTAGGCAGCCCCAGCATTTT. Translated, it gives CASSLESRQPQHF.

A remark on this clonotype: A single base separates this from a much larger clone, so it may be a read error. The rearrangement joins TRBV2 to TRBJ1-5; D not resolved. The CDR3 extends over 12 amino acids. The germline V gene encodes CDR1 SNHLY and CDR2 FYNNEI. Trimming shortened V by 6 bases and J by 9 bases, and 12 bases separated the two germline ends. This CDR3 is CASRGSDRPQHF. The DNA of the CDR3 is TGTGCCAGCAGGGGGTCCGATCGGCCCCAGCATTTT.

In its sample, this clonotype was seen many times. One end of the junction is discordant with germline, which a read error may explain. CDR3 region: CASSLGGGQPQHF. The CDR3 DNA reads as TGTGCCAGCAGTTTAGGGGGGGGGCAGCCCCAGCATTTT. V is TRBV5-1 and J is TRBJ1-5; possible D gene TRBD1, 6 bases. Per the germline V gene, CDR1 is SGHRS and CDR2 is YFSETQ. The length of the CDR3 is 13 residues.

CDR3 residues: CASSRDRGYSGANVLTF. CDR3 DNA sequence: TGTGCCAGCAGTAGGGACAGGGGCTACTCTGGGGCCAACGTCCTGACTTTC. J is TRBJ2-6 and V is TRBV27; TRBD1 agrees at 10 bases. This CDR3 has 17 amino acids. The germline V gene encodes CDR1 MNHEY and CDR2 SMNVEV (reference sequence). The V gene end was trimmed by 5 bases and the J gene end by 0 bases; junction bases not matched to a gene: 4.

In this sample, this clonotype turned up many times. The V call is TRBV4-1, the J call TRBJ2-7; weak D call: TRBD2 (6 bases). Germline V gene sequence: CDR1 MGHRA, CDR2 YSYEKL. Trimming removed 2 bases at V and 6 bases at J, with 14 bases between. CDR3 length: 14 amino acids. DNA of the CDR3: TGCGCCAGCAGCCAACCCGGACGGAGGGGCGAGCAGTACTTC. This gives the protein CASSQPGRRGEQYF.

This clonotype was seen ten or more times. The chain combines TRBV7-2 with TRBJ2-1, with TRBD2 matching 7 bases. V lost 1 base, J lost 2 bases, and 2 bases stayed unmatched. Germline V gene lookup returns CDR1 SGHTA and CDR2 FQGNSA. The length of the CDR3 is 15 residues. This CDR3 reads CASSLDGGTYNEQFF. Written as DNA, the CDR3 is TGTGCCAGCAGCTTAGACGGGGGGACCTACAATGAGCAGTTCTTC.

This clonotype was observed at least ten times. The CDR3 coding sequence is TGTGCCAGCAGCTCGGGACTAGCAGAGACCCAGTACTTC. This sequence encodes CASSSGLAETQYF. This chain uses TRBV7-3 with TRBJ2-5; TRBD2 agrees at 9 bases. Per the germline V gene, CDR1 is SGHTA and CDR2 is FQGTGA. Trimming removed 4 bases from V and 4 bases from J; junction bases left unmatched: 1. The CDR3 runs to 13 residues.

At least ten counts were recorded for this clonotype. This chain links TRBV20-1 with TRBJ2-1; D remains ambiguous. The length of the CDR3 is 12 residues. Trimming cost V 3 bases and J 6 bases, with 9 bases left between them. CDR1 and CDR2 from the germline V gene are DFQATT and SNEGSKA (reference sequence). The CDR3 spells CSARGPLNEQFF. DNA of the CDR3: TGCAGTGCTAGGGGCCCACTCAATGAGCAGTTCTTC.

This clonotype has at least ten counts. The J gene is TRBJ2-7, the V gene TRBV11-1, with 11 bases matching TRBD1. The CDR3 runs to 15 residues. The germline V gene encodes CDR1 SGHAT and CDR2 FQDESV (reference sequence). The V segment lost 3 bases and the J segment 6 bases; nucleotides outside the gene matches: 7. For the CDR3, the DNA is TGTGCCAGCAGCTTCCTAGCCGGGACAGGGGGCGAGCAGTACTTC. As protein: CASSFLAGTGGEQYF.

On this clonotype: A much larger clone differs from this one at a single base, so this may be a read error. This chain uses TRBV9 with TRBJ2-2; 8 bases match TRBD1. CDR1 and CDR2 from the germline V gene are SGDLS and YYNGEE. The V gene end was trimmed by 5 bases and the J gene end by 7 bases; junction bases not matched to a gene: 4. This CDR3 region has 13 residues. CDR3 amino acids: CASSRTGIGELFF. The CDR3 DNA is TGTGCCAGCAGTCGGACAGGGATCGGGGAGCTGTTTTTT.

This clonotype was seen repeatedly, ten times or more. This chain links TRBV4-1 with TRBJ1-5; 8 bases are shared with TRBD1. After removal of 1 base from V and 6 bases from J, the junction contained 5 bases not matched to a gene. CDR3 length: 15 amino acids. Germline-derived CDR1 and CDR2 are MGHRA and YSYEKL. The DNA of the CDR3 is TGCGCCAGCAGCCAAGTAGGACAGGGCCTTCAGCCCCAGCATTTT. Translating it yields CASSQVGQGLQPQHF.

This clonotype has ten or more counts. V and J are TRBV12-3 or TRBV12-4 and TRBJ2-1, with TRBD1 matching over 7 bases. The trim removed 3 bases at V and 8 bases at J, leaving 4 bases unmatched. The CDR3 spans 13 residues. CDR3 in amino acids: CASSLWTGYEQFF. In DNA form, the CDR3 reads TGTGCCAGCAGTTTGTGGACAGGCTATGAGCAGTTCTTC.

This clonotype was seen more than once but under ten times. As DNA, the CDR3 is TGTGCCATCGAAACAGGGCCCGTCCAAGAGACCCAGTACTTC. It codes for CAIETGPVQETQYF. This chain connects TRBV6-1 to TRBJ2-5, with D possibly TRBD1 on 6 matching bases. The germline V gene has CDR1 MNHNS and CDR2 SASEGT. The CDR3 has 14 amino acids. V lost 10 bases to trimming and J lost 1 base, with 16 bases between them.

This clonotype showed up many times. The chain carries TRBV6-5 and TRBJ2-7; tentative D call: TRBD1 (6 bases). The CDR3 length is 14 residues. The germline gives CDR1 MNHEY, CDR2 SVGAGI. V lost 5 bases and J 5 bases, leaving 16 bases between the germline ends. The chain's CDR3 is CASSRQEKLHEQYF. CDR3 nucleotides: TGTGCCAGCAGTCGACAGGAGAAGCTGCACGAGCAGTACTTC.

CDR3 nucleotide sequence: TGTGCCAGCAGGGACAGGGAGAATGAAAAACTGTTTTTT. It is translated as CASRDRENEKLFF. This chain links TRBV6-1 with TRBJ1-4; 8 nucleotides match TRBD1. The CDR3 is 13 amino acids. V lost 6 bases and J lost 5; bases outside the gene matches: 2. The germline V gene encodes CDR1 MNHNS and CDR2 SASEGT.

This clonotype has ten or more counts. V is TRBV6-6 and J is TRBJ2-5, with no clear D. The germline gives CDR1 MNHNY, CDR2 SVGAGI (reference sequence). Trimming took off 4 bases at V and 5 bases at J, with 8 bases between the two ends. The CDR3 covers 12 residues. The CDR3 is CASSFRAETQYF. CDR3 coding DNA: TGTGCCAGCAGTTTTAGGGCGGAGACCCAGTACTTC.

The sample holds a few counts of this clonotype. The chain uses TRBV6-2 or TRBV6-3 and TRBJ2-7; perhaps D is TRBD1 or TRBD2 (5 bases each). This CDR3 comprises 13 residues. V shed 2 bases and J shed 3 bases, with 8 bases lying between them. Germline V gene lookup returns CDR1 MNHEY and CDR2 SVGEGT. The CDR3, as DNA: TGTGCCAGCAGTTACGGGACGGGCTACGAGCAGTACTTC. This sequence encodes CASSYGTGYEQYF.

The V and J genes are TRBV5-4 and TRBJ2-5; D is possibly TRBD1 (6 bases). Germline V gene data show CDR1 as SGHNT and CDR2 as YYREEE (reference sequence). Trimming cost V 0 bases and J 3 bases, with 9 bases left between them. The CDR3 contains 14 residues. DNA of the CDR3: TGTGCCAGCAGCTTGGGGTCAGGGGAAGAGACCCAGTACTTC. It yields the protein CASSLGSGEETQYF.

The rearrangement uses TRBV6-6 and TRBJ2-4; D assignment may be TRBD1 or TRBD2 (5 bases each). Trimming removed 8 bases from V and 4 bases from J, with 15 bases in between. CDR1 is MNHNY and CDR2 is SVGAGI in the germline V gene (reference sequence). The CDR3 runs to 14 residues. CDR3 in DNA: TGTGCCAGCGAGTCTGGGACCCAGAAAAACATTCAGTACTTC. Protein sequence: CASESGTQKNIQYF.

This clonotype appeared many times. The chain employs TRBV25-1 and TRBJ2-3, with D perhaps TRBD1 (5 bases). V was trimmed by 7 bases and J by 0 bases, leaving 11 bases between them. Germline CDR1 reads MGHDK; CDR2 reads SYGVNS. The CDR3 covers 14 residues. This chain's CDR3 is CASTPTASTDTQYF. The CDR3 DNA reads TGTGCCAGCACCCCGACAGCTAGCACAGATACGCAGTATTTT.